Listed below are T cell receptor beta chains from one sample, sequenced in a study of T cell responses to AZD1222 COVID-19 vaccine. Only in-frame clones appear in the TCRdb table, and some are missing; sequencing was by immunoSEQ multiplex PCR. The sample includes some 130,000 clones, over 75% of them seen just once. The sequencing used peripheral blood, collected on day 0 of MenACWY control vaccination. These receptors all come from an adult in good health. Each CDR3 is given with its conserved first and last residue. D genes are given only for firm matches. Only some rows state a clone size, as once, few, many or a class for expanded clones.

v_call: TRBV12-3/TRBV12-4
cdr3_length: 11
clone_size: .
j_call: TRBJ2-2
d_call: .
cdr3_aa: CASSSTGELFF
cdr3_nt: TGTGCCAGCAGTTCTACCGGGGAGCTGTTTTTT

v_call: TRBV7-9
cdr3_length: 10
clone_size: .
j_call: TRBJ1-3
d_call: .
cdr3_aa: CAIGERALYF
cdr3_nt: TGTGCCATCGGGGAGAGAGCCTTATATTTT

v_call: TRBV30
cdr3_length: 19
clone_size: .
j_call: TRBJ2-4
d_call: TRBD2
cdr3_aa: CAWSVPTSQLAGGGNIQYF
cdr3_nt: TGTGCCTGGAGTGTACCCACCTCTCAATTAGCGGGAGGTGGTAACATTCAGTACTTC

v_call: TRBV29-1
cdr3_length: 13
clone_size: .
j_call: TRBJ2-3
d_call: TRBD2
cdr3_aa: CSAKGGSADTQYF
cdr3_nt: TGCAGCGCCAAGGGCGGGAGCGCAGATACGCAGTATTTT

v_call: TRBV6-6
cdr3_length: 13
clone_size: .
j_call: TRBJ1-2
d_call: .
cdr3_aa: CASSYGGAGGYTF
cdr3_nt: TGTGCCAGCAGTTATGGGGGTGCGGGAGGCTACACCTTC

v_call: TRBV30
cdr3_length: 14
clone_size: .
j_call: TRBJ2-1
d_call: TRBD2
cdr3_aa: CACSPAGGIDEQFF
cdr3_nt: TGTGCCTGTTCCCCCGCGGGAGGGATCGATGAGCAGTTCTTC

v_call: TRBV11-2
cdr3_length: 16
clone_size: .
j_call: TRBJ2-7
d_call: .
cdr3_aa: CASSLRGRGTDYEQYF
cdr3_nt: TGTGCCAGCAGCTTAAGGGGAAGGGGAACCGATTACGAGCAGTACTTC

v_call: TRBV5-4
cdr3_length: 16
clone_size: .
j_call: TRBJ1-6
d_call: TRBD1
cdr3_aa: CASKDRASSYNSPLHF
cdr3_nt: TGTGCCAGCAAGGACAGGGCCAGCTCCTATAATTCACCCCTCCACTTT

v_call: TRBV19
cdr3_length: 15
clone_size: .
j_call: TRBJ1-5
d_call: TRBD1
cdr3_aa: CASSISTGALRPQHF
cdr3_nt: TGTGCCAGTAGTATTTCGACAGGGGCTCTGCGGCCCCAGCATTTT

v_call: TRBV6-2/TRBV6-3
cdr3_length: 13
clone_size: .
j_call: TRBJ2-7
d_call: .
cdr3_aa: CASSSDSPYEQYF
cdr3_nt: TGTGCCAGCAGTTCCGACAGCCCCTACGAGCAGTACTTC

v_call: TRBV28
cdr3_length: 13
clone_size: .
j_call: TRBJ2-7
d_call: .
cdr3_aa: CASSPPPTYEQYF
cdr3_nt: TGTGCCAGCAGTCCCCCCCCGACCTACGAGCAGTACTTC

v_call: TRBV10-3
cdr3_length: 18
clone_size: .
j_call: TRBJ2-7
d_call: TRBD2
cdr3_aa: CAISVFLPGLAGVGEQYF
cdr3_nt: TGTGCCATCAGTGTTTTCTTACCCGGACTAGCGGGAGTGGGCGAGCAGTACTTC

v_call: TRBV6-5
cdr3_length: 13
clone_size: .
j_call: TRBJ1-1
d_call: .
cdr3_aa: CASRLRQNTEAFF
cdr3_nt: TGTGCCAGCAGACTACGACAGAACACTGAAGCTTTCTTT

v_call: TRBV27
cdr3_length: 12
clone_size: .
j_call: TRBJ1-2
d_call: .
cdr3_aa: CASSRGHYGYTF
cdr3_nt: TGTGCCAGCAGTCGAGGCCACTATGGCTACACCTTC

v_call: TRBV3-1/TRBV3-2
cdr3_length: 13
clone_size: .
j_call: TRBJ2-2
d_call: .
cdr3_aa: CASSQRGTGELFF
cdr3_nt: TGTGCCAGCAGCCAAAGGGGGACCGGGGAGCTGTTTTTT

v_call: TRBV28
cdr3_length: 16
clone_size: once
j_call: TRBJ1-2
d_call: .
cdr3_aa: CASSLQTGQGRSGYTF
cdr3_nt: TGTGCCAGCAGTTTACAGACGGGGCAGGGGAGAAGCGGCTACACCTTC

v_call: TRBV5-1
cdr3_length: 14
clone_size: few
j_call: TRBJ1-1
d_call: TRBD1
cdr3_aa: CASSPGTANTEAFF
cdr3_nt: TGCGCCAGCAGCCCCGGGACAGCGAACACTGAAGCTTTCTTT

v_call: TRBV2
cdr3_length: 14
clone_size: .
j_call: TRBJ2-5
d_call: .
cdr3_aa: CASSVRTTQETQYF
cdr3_nt: TGTGCCAGCAGTGTCCGAACCACCCAAGAGACCCAGTACTTC

v_call: TRBV2
cdr3_length: 12
clone_size: once
j_call: TRBJ1-2
d_call: .
cdr3_aa: CASSEALYGYTF
cdr3_nt: TGTGCCAGCAGTGAAGCGCTTTATGGCTACACCTTC

v_call: TRBV7-9
cdr3_length: 15
clone_size: .
j_call: TRBJ2-3
d_call: .
cdr3_aa: CASSFERHRTDTQYF
cdr3_nt: TGTGCCAGCAGCTTCGAGCGGCACCGCACAGATACGCAGTATTTT

v_call: TRBV30
cdr3_length: 14
clone_size: .
j_call: TRBJ2-7
d_call: .
cdr3_aa: CAWSVLAIKGEQYF
cdr3_nt: TGTGCCTGGAGTGTACTAGCTATTAAGGGGGAGCAGTACTTC

v_call: TRBV30
cdr3_length: 12
clone_size: .
j_call: TRBJ1-1
d_call: .
cdr3_aa: CAWSRLNTEAFF
cdr3_nt: TGTGCCTGGAGCCGGTTGAACACTGAAGCTTTCTTT

v_call: TRBV28
cdr3_length: 14
clone_size: .
j_call: TRBJ1-1
d_call: .
cdr3_aa: CASSLGFMNTEAFF
cdr3_nt: TGTGCCAGCAGTTTAGGGTTTATGAACACTGAAGCTTTCTTT

v_call: TRBV20-1
cdr3_length: 11
clone_size: .
j_call: TRBJ1-1
d_call: TRBD1
cdr3_aa: CSGEIGTGAFF
cdr3_nt: TGCAGTGGAGAAATCGGGACAGGGGCTTTCTTT

v_call: TRBV28
cdr3_length: 15
clone_size: .
j_call: TRBJ1-2
d_call: TRBD1
cdr3_aa: CVSSPMTGGNYGYTF
cdr3_nt: TGTGTCAGCAGTCCCATGACAGGGGGGAACTATGGCTACACCTTC

v_call: TRBV5-1
cdr3_length: 14
clone_size: .
j_call: TRBJ1-3
d_call: .
cdr3_aa: CASSPGRSWDTIYF
cdr3_nt: TGCGCCAGCAGCCCCGGACGGAGCTGGGACACCATATATTTT

v_call: TRBV5-1
cdr3_length: 13
clone_size: .
j_call: TRBJ1-1
d_call: .
cdr3_aa: CASREGFHTEAFF
cdr3_nt: TGCGCCAGCAGAGAGGGGTTCCACACTGAAGCTTTCTTT

v_call: TRBV2
cdr3_length: 15
clone_size: few
j_call: TRBJ2-1
d_call: TRBD1
cdr3_aa: CASRPDRARGNEQFF
cdr3_nt: TGTGCCAGCCGGCCCGACAGGGCCCGGGGCAATGAGCAGTTCTTC

v_call: TRBV3-1/TRBV3-2
cdr3_length: 14
clone_size: .
j_call: TRBJ1-1
d_call: .
cdr3_aa: CASSQDLGRGEAFF
cdr3_nt: TGTGCCAGCAGCCAAGATCTGGGAAGGGGTGAAGCTTTCTTT

v_call: TRBV18
cdr3_length: 13
clone_size: .
j_call: TRBJ2-2
d_call: .
cdr3_aa: CASSPDSTGELFF
cdr3_nt: TGTGCCAGCTCACCAGACAGTACCGGGGAGCTGTTTTTT

v_call: TRBV3-1/TRBV3-2
cdr3_length: 14
clone_size: .
j_call: TRBJ2-1
d_call: .
cdr3_aa: CASSQGRSVPEQFF
cdr3_nt: TGTGCCAGCAGCCAAGGCAGGTCGGTCCCCGAGCAGTTCTTC

v_call: TRBV28
cdr3_length: 15
clone_size: .
j_call: TRBJ1-3
d_call: .
cdr3_aa: CASSLWGTEDNTIYF
cdr3_nt: TGTGCCAGCAGTTTATGGGGGACGGAAGATAACACCATATATTTT

v_call: TRBV6-1
cdr3_length: 15
clone_size: .
j_call: TRBJ1-1
d_call: .
cdr3_aa: CASSEYQLMNTEAFF
cdr3_nt: TGTGCCAGCAGTGAATACCAGCTAATGAACACTGAAGCTTTCTTT

v_call: TRBV2
cdr3_length: 16
clone_size: .
j_call: TRBJ2-7
d_call: TRBD2
cdr3_aa: CASSGVRTSGSNEQYF
cdr3_nt: TGTGCCAGCAGTGGGGTTCGGACTAGCGGGAGTAACGAGCAGTACTTC

v_call: TRBV10-2
cdr3_length: 14
clone_size: .
j_call: TRBJ2-7
d_call: TRBD2
cdr3_aa: CASSERDYSYEQYF
cdr3_nt: TGCGCCAGCAGTGAGAGGGACTACTCCTACGAGCAGTACTTC

v_call: TRBV3-1/TRBV3-2
cdr3_length: 14
clone_size: .
j_call: TRBJ2-7
d_call: TRBD1
cdr3_aa: CASSPWDRKYEQYF
cdr3_nt: TGTGCCAGCAGCCCATGGGACAGAAAGTACGAGCAGTACTTC

v_call: TRBV5-4
cdr3_length: 14
clone_size: .
j_call: TRBJ1-2
d_call: TRBD1
cdr3_aa: CASSSPGQGQGYTF
cdr3_nt: TGTGCCAGCAGCTCTCCGGGACAGGGTCAGGGCTACACCTTC

v_call: TRBV4-2
cdr3_length: 15
clone_size: .
j_call: TRBJ2-1
d_call: TRBD2
cdr3_aa: CASNPAGTRSNEQFF
cdr3_nt: TGTGCCAGCAACCCGGCCGGGACTAGGTCCAATGAGCAGTTCTTC

v_call: TRBV4-2
cdr3_length: 15
clone_size: .
j_call: TRBJ1-1
d_call: .
cdr3_aa: CASSQDRAMGTEAFF
cdr3_nt: TGTGCCAGCAGCCAAGATCGGGCTATGGGGACTGAAGCTTTCTTT

v_call: TRBV2
cdr3_length: 15
clone_size: .
j_call: TRBJ2-1
d_call: TRBD2
cdr3_aa: CASRATSGSGNEQFF
cdr3_nt: TGTGCCAGCAGGGCGACTAGCGGGAGTGGGAATGAGCAGTTCTTC

v_call: TRBV27
cdr3_length: 14
clone_size: .
j_call: TRBJ2-7
d_call: .
cdr3_aa: CASKYTQATYEQYF
cdr3_nt: TGTGCCAGCAAATATACGCAGGCGACCTACGAGCAGTACTTC

v_call: TRBV12-3/TRBV12-4
cdr3_length: 12
clone_size: .
j_call: TRBJ2-7
d_call: .
cdr3_aa: CASSPRLDEQYF
cdr3_nt: TGTGCCAGCAGTCCCAGGTTGGACGAGCAGTACTTC

v_call: TRBV28
cdr3_length: 12
clone_size: .
j_call: TRBJ2-1
d_call: .
cdr3_aa: CASSSLLGQQFF
cdr3_nt: TGTGCCAGCAGTTCCTTACTGGGACAGCAGTTCTTC

v_call: TRBV27
cdr3_length: 15
clone_size: .
j_call: TRBJ1-5
d_call: .
cdr3_aa: CASSLSGGARQPQHF
cdr3_nt: TGTGCCAGCAGTTTGTCGGGGGGCGCACGGCAGCCCCAGCATTTT

v_call: TRBV18
cdr3_length: 15
clone_size: .
j_call: TRBJ2-5
d_call: .
cdr3_aa: CASSRPGGGGETQYF
cdr3_nt: TGTGCCAGCTCACGCCCGGGCGGCGGAGGAGAGACCCAGTACTTC

v_call: TRBV19
cdr3_length: 15
clone_size: .
j_call: TRBJ2-7
d_call: .
cdr3_aa: CASRPGAAPPYEQYF
cdr3_nt: TGTGCCAGTCGCCCAGGGGCGGCACCTCCCTACGAGCAGTACTTC

v_call: TRBV5-1
cdr3_length: 16
clone_size: .
j_call: TRBJ2-2
d_call: TRBD2
cdr3_aa: CASSLELAGGTGELFF
cdr3_nt: TGCGCCAGCAGCTTGGAGCTAGCGGGAGGCACCGGGGAGCTGTTTTTT

v_call: TRBV5-1
cdr3_length: 15
clone_size: .
j_call: TRBJ2-7
d_call: .
cdr3_aa: CASSLDYHSSYEQYF
cdr3_nt: TGCGCCAGCAGCCTGGACTACCATAGCTCCTACGAGCAGTACTTC

v_call: TRBV18
cdr3_length: 15
clone_size: .
j_call: TRBJ2-7
d_call: .
cdr3_aa: CASSPLPSESGEQYF
cdr3_nt: TGTGCCAGCTCACCATTACCTAGCGAGTCGGGCGAGCAGTACTTC

v_call: TRBV18
cdr3_length: 15
clone_size: .
j_call: TRBJ2-1
d_call: TRBD2
cdr3_aa: CASSPPAGGYNEQFF
cdr3_nt: TGTGCCAGCTCACCACCGGCGGGAGGTTACAATGAGCAGTTCTTC

v_call: TRBV3-1/TRBV3-2
cdr3_length: 16
clone_size: .
j_call: TRBJ2-7
d_call: .
cdr3_aa: CASSQDIGAGSYEQYF
cdr3_nt: TGTGCCAGCAGCCAAGATATTGGAGCCGGATCCTACGAGCAGTACTTC

v_call: TRBV2
cdr3_length: 15
clone_size: few
j_call: TRBJ1-4
d_call: .
cdr3_aa: CASFKQGVTNEKLFF
cdr3_nt: TGTGCCAGCTTTAAACAGGGAGTGACTAATGAAAAACTGTTTTTT

v_call: TRBV18
cdr3_length: 12
clone_size: .
j_call: TRBJ2-5
d_call: .
cdr3_aa: CASSSYQETQYF
cdr3_nt: TGTGCCAGCTCATCGTACCAAGAGACCCAGTACTTC

v_call: TRBV20-1
cdr3_length: 15
clone_size: once
j_call: TRBJ1-1
d_call: .
cdr3_aa: CSASKVLMMNTEAFF
cdr3_nt: TGCAGTGCTAGTAAGGTCCTAATGATGAACACTGAAGCTTTCTTT